The clone carrying this T cell receptor beta chain came up a few times. Time point defined: longitudinal time-point 3. The unsorted libraries originated from 2 million PBMCs kept at -80 C. This CDR3 comprises 16 residues. Germline CDR1 MNHEY, CDR2 SMNVEV (reference sequence). Trimming took 4 bases from V and 4 from J; bases not matched to a gene: 11. The sample comes from a study of neurological immune-mediated disorders. TCRdb re-analysed the 5' RACE reads in MiXCR, keeping a single row per CDR3 protein. The sample contains approximately 80,000 distinct CDR3 sequences, 4.3% of which appear only once. The genes are TRBV27 and TRBJ2-7, with 9 bases fitting TRBD1. The sequence was obtained from a woman aged 60-70 years with multiple sclerosis. Sequencing was done on a sample of PBMCs. The CDR3 nucleotides are TGTGCCAGCAGTTCGTACCAGACAGGGGGAGGGTACGAGCAGTACTTC. It codes for CASSSYQTGGGYEQYF.